A selection of T cell receptor beta chains follows, all from one sample in a study of T cells in Graves' hyperthyroidism and ophthalmopathy. TCRdb recomputed calls from the multiplex PCR reads with MiXCR, one row per CDR3 protein. This table holds more than 550,000 distinct CDR3 sequences, 17% found once. The sample consisted of blood. The receptors originated from a man aged 45-65 years with Graves' hyperthyroidism. The CDR3 runs from the conserved cysteine through the conserved F or W. The D gene is left open where the match is weak. Expanded clones are given a class, and other clones once, few, many or no size at all.

11,-,-,TRBJ1-4,TRBV20-1,TGCAGTGCTGGTCCGCTCCAAAAACTGTTTTTT,CSAGPLQKLFF
15,-,TRBD1,TRBJ2-1,TRBV9,TGTGCCAGCGGGAACCGGGACAGGGAGCGGGATGAGCAGTTCTTC,CASGNRDRERDEQFF
14,few,-,TRBJ2-7,TRBV28,TGTGCCAGCTCCCTCCGGGAGAACGAGCACGAGCAGTACTTC,CASSLRENEHEQYF
13,many,-,TRBJ1-1,TRBV9,TGTGCCAGCAGCGGGAAGGGGAACACTGAAGCTTTCTTT,CASSGKGNTEAFF
17,-,-,TRBJ2-3,TRBV7-2,TGTGCCAGCAGCTTGCGTGACAGCATCTCTAGCACAGATACGCAGTATTTT,CASSLRDSISSTDTQYF
15,-,TRBD2,TRBJ2-3,TRBV28,TGTGCCAGCAGGAACGGACTAGCGGACACAGATACGCAGTATTTT,CASRNGLADTDTQYF
11,-,-,TRBJ1-1,TRBV6-1,TGTGCCAGCAGTGGGAGGGGAGAAGCTTTCTTT,CASSGRGEAFF
15,-,TRBD2,TRBJ2-1,TRBV14,TGTGCCAGCAGCGTGACTAGCGGATCGAGCAATGAGCAGTTCTTC,CASSVTSGSSNEQFF
15,many,TRBD1,TRBJ2-5,TRBV2,TGTGCCAGCAGTGTGGACAGGGGCCCTCAAGAGACCCAGTACTTC,CASSVDRGPQETQYF
13,few,-,TRBJ2-2,TRBV5-8,TGTGCCAGCAGCTCGTTCAGAGCCGGGGAGCTGTTTTTT,CASSSFRAGELFF
15,-,TRBD2,TRBJ2-7,TRBV20-1,TGCAGTGCTTATCCCGATCTAGCGGGAGGTAGCGAGCAGTACTTC,CSAYPDLAGGSEQYF
11,few,TRBD1,TRBJ2-5,TRBV29-1,TGCAGCGTTGGGGACAGGGAGACCCAGTACTTC,CSVGDRETQYF
15,many,TRBD1,TRBJ1-1,TRBV12-3/TRBV12-4,TGTGCCAGCAGCTCCCCGGGACAGGGGGCGAGTAGAGCTTTCTTT,CASSSPGQGASRAFF
15,many,-,TRBJ2-7,TRBV7-8,TGTGCCAGCAGCTTAGAATGGGCGGGATCGGACGAGCAGTACTTC,CASSLEWAGSDEQYF
14,many,-,TRBJ2-7,TRBV6-2/TRBV6-3,TGTGCCAGCAGTTCGACACTTCAGAGCCACGAGCAGTACTTC,CASSSTLQSHEQYF
11,-,-,TRBJ1-1,TRBV28,TGTGCCAGCAGTTTAGGTCGTGAAGCTTTCTTT,CASSLGREAFF
14,many,-,TRBJ2-7,TRBV19,TGTGCCAGTAGTATTACTCGGGGACGGAACGAGCAGTACTTC,CASSITRGRNEQYF
14,-,TRBD1,TRBJ2-7,TRBV12-5,TGTGCTAGTGGTCCGGGACAGGGTTTCCACGAGCAGTACTTC,CASGPGQGFHEQYF
14,few,-,TRBJ2-1,TRBV7-2,TGTGCCAGCAGCTTTGGGACCTGGAACAATGAGCAGTTCTTC,CASSFGTWNNEQFF
17,few,-,TRBJ2-1,TRBV4-2,TGTGCCAGCAGCCAAGTTTTCGGGGACTTACTATACAATGAGCAGTTCTTC,CASSQVFGDLLYNEQFF
16,few,-,TRBJ2-1,TRBV11-1,TGTGCCAGCAGCCCCCGGGACGGGAGATTCTACAATGAGCAGTTCTTC,CASSPRDGRFYNEQFF
14,many,TRBD1,TRBJ1-1,TRBV2,TGTGCCAGCAGGAGGGACAGGGAGAACACTGAAGCTTTCTTT,CASRRDRENTEAFF
14,-,-,TRBJ2-1,TRBV6-4,TGTGCCAGCAGTGAAATTCTATTCCAGACGGGGCAGTTCTTC,CASSEILFQTGQFF
13,many,TRBD1,TRBJ2-5,TRBV5-1,TGCGCCAGCAGCGGCGGACAGGGTCGGACCCAGTACTTC,CASSGGQGRTQYF
16,-,TRBD1,TRBJ1-6,TRBV12-3/TRBV12-4,TGTGCCAGCAGTCCCTTGAAGGGGACAGGGGGTCGTGGCCTCCACTTT,CASSPLKGTGGRGLHF
16,many,TRBD2,TRBJ2-1,TRBV3-1,TGTGCCAGCAGCCAAGATTCTAGCGGGATCATGAATGAGCAGTTCTTC,CASSQDSSGIMNEQFF
14,-,-,TRBJ1-2,TRBV29-1,TGCAGCGTTGAAACCGGGGTCGCGGCCTATGGCTACACCTTC,CSVETGVAAYGYTF
15,many,TRBD2,TRBJ2-6,TRBV6-1,TGTGCCAGCAAGACTAGCGGGACTGGGGCCAACGTCCTGACTTTC,CASKTSGTGANVLTF
16,-,TRBD2,TRBJ2-1,TRBV15,TGTGCCACCAGCACCGAAGAGGGACTAGCGGACGATGAGCAGTTCTTC,CATSTEEGLADDEQFF
14,-,TRBD1,TRBJ1-5,TRBV24-1,TGTGCCACCAAGGGACAGGGGGCCGATCAGCCCCAGCATTTT,CATKGQGADQPQHF
13,many,-,TRBJ1-3,TRBV2,TGTGCCAGCTACGAGAGCTCTGGAAACACCATATATTTT,CASYESSGNTIYF
13,-,-,TRBJ2-5,TRBV7-3,TGTGCCAGCAGCTTGCGGGACGAAGAGACCCAGTACTTC,CASSLRDEETQYF
15,few,-,TRBJ1-5,TRBV15,TGTGCCACCAGCAGAGATTTCCAGCAGAATCAGCCCCAGCATTTT,CATSRDFQQNQPQHF
12,-,TRBD1,TRBJ1-2,TRBV10-3,TGTGCCATCGGACAGGGTGACTATGGCTACACCTTC,CAIGQGDYGYTF
14,few,-,TRBJ1-1,TRBV15,TGTGCCGCCAGCAGAAACAGGGTCAACACTGAAGCTTTCTTT,CAASRNRVNTEAFF
13,many,TRBD1,TRBJ1-2,TRBV7-6,TGTGCCAGCAGCCCTAGACAGGGCTATGGCTACACCTTC,CASSPRQGYGYTF
14,many,-,TRBJ2-5,TRBV6-2/TRBV6-3,TGTGCCAGCAGTTCGGCGCAGGCGGAAGAGACCCAGTACTTC,CASSSAQAEETQYF